The T cell receptor beta chain described here comes from a study of T cells in Graves' hyperthyroidism and ophthalmopathy. Study overall: Peripheral blood was acquired at first diagnosis, ahead of any therapy whatsoever. Study-wide points: A model of 13 V-J features distinguished ophthalmopathy from stable hyperthyroidism.

A roughly 10 ml volume of fresh peripheral blood provided the PBMCs. TCR beta CDR3 regions were amplified from RNA transcripts. Primed by the HTBI set, a first-round RT-PCR was run on the TCR CDR3. TCRdb fed the multiplex PCR reads into MiXCR, producing one record per CDR3 protein. The sample consists of 95,000 to 100,000 distinct CDR3 sequences, just over 50% of them appearing once. Germline V gives CDR1 SGHTA, CDR2 FQGNSA. With V trimmed by 4 bases and J by 2 bases, 6 bases remained unmatched. The CDR3 totals 15 residues. In this sample, this clonotype turned up many times. What it binds is not known.

This sequence was found in a middle-aged woman with Graves' hyperthyroidism. Source material: blood. This rearrangement joins TRBV7-2 to TRBJ2-7, with 9 bases identical to TRBD1. The CDR3 region has the DNA TGTGCCAGCAGCTCTTACAGGGGGCGAACCTACGAGCAGTACTTC. It translates to CASSSYRGRTYEQYF.